This TCR beta chain stems from a study of T cells after yellow fever vaccination. Study summary: The authors prepared low-cell-number fractions using SMART-Seq v4 Ultra Low Input.

This clonotype was observed a few times. Its antigen is undetermined. Study results and limitations: Weaker, the secondary response peaked sooner, at day 5 versus 15. The presence of abundant clonotypes contaminating from the bulk population was possible in FACS-sorted repertoires.

As TCR cDNA was made by 5'RACE template switching, a universal primer site and UMIs were added. One entry per CDR3 protein, called by TCRdb with MiXCR from the 5' RACE reads. The data show some 320,000 distinct CDR3 sequences, over 4% seen once. J was trimmed by 5 bases and V by 4 bases; bases with no gene match: 9. The CDR3 runs to 15 residues. Germline CDR1 is LGHNT and CDR2 is FRNRAP. This TCR came from a man aged 18-30 years who received the YFV17D yellow fever vaccine. The sequencing here drew on PBMCs, taken 5 days after the yellow fever booster vaccination. This rearrangement joins TRBV12-5 to TRBJ1-2, with 8 bases matching TRBD1. CDR3 residues: CASGSDRGAEYGYTF. CDR3 bases: TGTGCTAGTGGTTCAGACAGGGGAGCCGAGTATGGCTACACCTTC.